The 20 T cell receptor beta chains listed next were all sequenced from one sample in a study of cytomegalovirus exposure and HLA in healthy donors. The PCR contained 60 Vbeta and 13 Jbeta primers. Only in-frame clones appear in the TCRdb table, and some are missing; sequencing was by immunoSEQ multiplex PCR. The data contain 120,000 or so clones, around 84% of them singletons. The sequenced material came from PBMCs. The receptors here all came from a young man in good health and CMV-seronegative.

V is TRBV7-8 and J is TRBJ1-1; 8 nucleotides line up with TRBD1. The germline CDR1 and CDR2 sequences are SGHVS and FQNEAQ. The CDR3 runs to 12 residues. Germline trimming cut 11 bases from V and 0 bases from J; bases unmatched to any gene: 2. The CDR3 loop is CAVGQVNTEAFF. CDR3 DNA sequence: TGTGCCGTGGGACAGGTGAACACTGAAGCTTTCTTT.

The V and J genes are TRBV15 and TRBJ1-4; D unresolved. CDR3 size: 15 residues. Germline CDR1 is LNHNV and CDR2 is YYDKDF (reference sequence). V gave up 0 bases and J gave up 8 bases, with 13 bases separating them. In nucleotides, the CDR3 is TGTGCCACCAGCAGAGATCGAAAAGCATGGGAAAAACTGTTTTTT. Its protein is CATSRDRKAWEKLFF.

V is TRBV7-8 and J is TRBJ2-1, with 8 bases lining up with TRBD2. J was trimmed by 0 bases and V by 1 base; bases with no gene match: 5. The CDR3 is 17 residues long. In germline, CDR1 is SGHVS, CDR2 FQNEAQ. The CDR3 spells CASSLGRTSPSYNEQFF. The DNA for the CDR3 is TGTGCCAGCAGCTTAGGTCGGACTAGCCCCTCCTACAATGAGCAGTTCTTC.

In this sample, this clone turned up once. V usage is TRBV20-1 and J usage is TRBJ1-2, with 7 nucleotides matching TRBD1. The junction had 12 bases not matched to a gene; V was cut back by 6 bases and J by 14 bases. CDR3 length equals 11 residues. Per the germline V gene, CDR1 is DFQATT and CDR2 is SNEGSKA (reference sequence). CDR3 bases: TGCAGTGCGTCGGGACAGAGAGCGACAACCTTC. Amino acid sequence: CSASGQRATTF.

This clone was recorded only once. This chain joins TRBV27 and TRBJ2-5; possibly TRBD1 for D (6 bases). Trimming took off 6 bases at V and 5 bases at J, with 19 bases between the two ends. The length of the CDR3 is 15 residues. CDR1 and CDR2 from the germline V gene are MNHEY and SMNVEV (reference sequence). This CDR3 reads CASSNQGLGSETQYF. CDR3 sequence (DNA): TGTGCCAGCAGCAATCAGGGGTTGGGGTCGGAGACCCAGTACTTC.

The chain combines TRBV4-1 with TRBJ2-1, with TRBD2 matching over 8 bases. Germline lookup yields CDR1 MGHRA and CDR2 YSYEKL. Unmatched junction bases numbered 8, after V lost 0 bases and J lost 7 bases. This CDR3 is built from 16 residues. The CDR3 coding sequence is TGCGCCAGCAGCCAAGATAGCCTAGCGGGTGGGAATGAGCAGTTCTTC. Translated: CASSQDSLAGGNEQFF.

V is TRBV6-5 and J is TRBJ1-5; no definite D call. The CDR3 sequence is 13 residues long. Deletions cut 2 bases from V and 1 base from J, with 3 bases between. Germline loops: CDR1 MNHEY, CDR2 SVGAGI. The CDR3 region has the DNA TGTGCCAGCAGTTACCAGAGCAATCAGCCCCAGCATTTT. Protein sequence: CASSYQSNQPQHF.

The CDR3 loop is CASSVGGANGNIQYF. The CDR3 DNA reads TGTGCCAGCAGCGTGGGGGGGGCCAACGGAAACATTCAGTACTTC. The chain recombines TRBV9 with TRBJ2-4; TRBD2 might be the D (7 bases). This CDR3 is built from 15 residues. Germline V gene data show CDR1 as SGDLS and CDR2 as YYNGEE. The germline V and J ends were trimmed by 2 bases and 6 bases, with 15 bases remaining between them.

This chain uses TRBV5-1 with TRBJ1-2; D might be TRBD1 (6 bases). Trimming removed 1 base at V and 3 bases at J, with 7 bases between. Germline loops: CDR1 SGHRS, CDR2 YFSETQ. The CDR3 is made up of 13 amino acids. In DNA, the CDR3 is TGCGCCAGCAGCTTGAACAGGGACTATGGCTACACCTTC. Its translation is CASSLNRDYGYTF.

The rearrangement uses TRBV6-1 and TRBJ1-5, with 7 bases that match TRBD1. This CDR3 has 16 residues. CDR1 MNHNS and CDR2 SASEGT come from the germline V gene. J gave up 3 bases and V 0 bases, and 5 bases lay outside the gene matches. CDR3 loop: CASSEARGLNNQPQHF. The CDR3 region has the DNA TGTGCCAGCAGTGAAGCGAGGGGGCTTAACAATCAGCCCCAGCATTTT.

The rearrangement uses TRBV27 and TRBJ2-1, with 11 bases identical to TRBD1. After removal of 1 base from V and 7 bases from J, the junction contained 9 bases not matched to a gene. This CDR3 is 17 amino acids long. The germline V gene has CDR1 MNHEY and CDR2 SMNVEV (reference sequence). This CDR3 reads CASSLYPPGQGANEQFF. The CDR3 coding sequence is TGTGCCAGCAGTTTATACCCACCCGGACAGGGGGCGAATGAGCAGTTCTTC.

The J gene is TRBJ2-2, the V gene TRBV9; D is uncertain. V was trimmed by 0 bases and J by 7 bases, leaving 13 bases between them. Per the germline V gene, CDR1 is SGDLS and CDR2 is YYNGEE. This CDR3 region has 15 residues. The CDR3 DNA sequence: TGTGCCAGCAGCGTAGCTCATCGAGAGGTCGGGGAGCTGTTTTTT. This gives the protein CASSVAHREVGELFF.

The chain joins TRBV6-4 to TRBJ1-5; 9 bases line up with TRBD1. Germline V gene data show CDR1 as MRHNA and CDR2 as SNTAGT. J gave up 4 bases and V 0 bases, and 7 bases lay outside the gene matches. This CDR3 has 17 residues. In DNA, the CDR3 is TGTGCCAGCAGTGACTCGCCCCGGACAGGGGTAAATCAGCCCCAGCATTTT. It yields the protein CASSDSPRTGVNQPQHF.

This clone was seen just once. The chain combines TRBV7-2 with TRBJ2-5; 9 nucleotides agree with TRBD1. The junction had 4 bases not matched to a gene; V was cut back by 4 bases and J by 4 bases. The CDR3 totals 14 residues. Germline V gene data show CDR1 as SGHTA and CDR2 as FQGNSA. The CDR3: CASSSRQGGETQYF. CDR3 sequence (DNA): TGTGCCAGCAGCTCGCGACAGGGGGGAGAGACCCAGTACTTC.

The chain carries TRBV7-2 and TRBJ2-7; 11 bases fit TRBD2. The CDR3 is 15 residues long. Per germline, CDR1 SGHTA and CDR2 FQGNSA. The V gene end was trimmed by 5 bases and the J gene end by 2 bases; junction bases not matched to a gene: 5. CDR3: CASSAGLAGAYEQYF. In DNA form, the CDR3 reads TGTGCCAGCAGCGCCGGACTAGCGGGTGCCTACGAGCAGTACTTC.

The rearrangement joins TRBV7-2 to TRBJ2-1, with a possible D match to TRBD2 (6 bases). The CDR3 is 15 amino acids. Trimming stripped 2 bases from V and 1 base from J, with 9 bases between. Germline V CDR1 and CDR2: SGHTA, FQGNSA. The CDR3 DNA reads TGTGCCAGCAGCTTAATAGCGGATTCCTACAATGAGCAGTTCTTC. Protein product: CASSLIADSYNEQFF.

This chain joins TRBV5-1 and TRBJ2-1; 12 nucleotides agree with TRBD2. V gave up 0 bases and J gave up 5 bases; unmatched junction bases: 9. Germline V gene lookup returns CDR1 SGHRS and CDR2 YFSETQ. CDR3 length equals 18 residues. CDR3 in DNA: TGCGCCAGCAGCTTGGCCGTACTAGCGGGGGGTTCTAACAATGAGCAGTTCTTC. It translates to CASSLAVLAGGSNNEQFF.

J is TRBJ1-2 and V is TRBV5-6; D is ambiguous. The germline gives CDR1 SGHDT, CDR2 YYEEEE. There are 14 residues in the CDR3. Trimming cost V 1 base and J 7 bases, with 14 bases left between them. The CDR3 nucleotides are TGTGCCAGCAGCTTGCTTGGACTCCTCCGTGGCTACACCTTC. It encodes CASSLLGLLRGYTF.

In the case of this clone: At one of its ends the junction is not consistent with the germline gene, which may arise from a read error. The identical CDR3 is also encoded by other nucleotide sequences in the sample. The V gene is TRBV6-5, the J gene TRBJ1-5; a possible D gene is TRBD1 (5 bases). Germline V gene lookup returns CDR1 MNHEY and CDR2 SVGAGI. This CDR3 has 13 residues. In nucleotides, the CDR3 is TGCGCCAGCAGTTACTCGGAAAAGGGGCACCAGCATTTT. This sequence encodes CASSYSEKGHQHF.

This clone has just one count. The CDR3 loop is CASSPSSVRGNTEAFF. CDR3 DNA: TGTGCCAGCTCACCATCCTCGGTTAGGGGGAACACTGAAGCTTTCTTT. The chain uses TRBV18 and TRBJ1-1; tentatively, D is TRBD1 (5 bases). Trimming removed 2 bases at V and 1 base at J, with 14 bases between. CDR3 length: 16 amino acids. In germline, CDR1 is KGHSH, CDR2 LQKENI.